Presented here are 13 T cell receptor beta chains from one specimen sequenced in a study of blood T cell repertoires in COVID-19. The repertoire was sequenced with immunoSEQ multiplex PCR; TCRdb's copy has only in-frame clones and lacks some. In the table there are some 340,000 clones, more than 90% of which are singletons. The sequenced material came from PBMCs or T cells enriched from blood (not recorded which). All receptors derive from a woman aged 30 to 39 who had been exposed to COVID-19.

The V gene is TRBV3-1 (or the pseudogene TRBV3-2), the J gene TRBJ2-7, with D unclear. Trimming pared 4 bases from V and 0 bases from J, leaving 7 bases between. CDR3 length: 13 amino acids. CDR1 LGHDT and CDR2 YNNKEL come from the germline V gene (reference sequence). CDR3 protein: CASSRGFSYEQYF. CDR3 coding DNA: TGTGCCAGCAGCCGCGGTTTCTCCTACGAGCAGTACTTC.

CDR3: CASSPPLDSFISSGNTIYF. The DNA for the CDR3 is TGTGCCAGCAGCCCCCCTCTTGATAGTTTTATTAGCTCTGGAAACACCATATATTTT. The V and J genes are TRBV7-9 and TRBJ1-3; D unclear. The CDR3 runs 19 residues. V was trimmed by 5 bases and J by 0 bases, leaving 23 bases between them. Germline CDR1 reads SEHNR; CDR2 reads FQNEAQ (reference sequence).

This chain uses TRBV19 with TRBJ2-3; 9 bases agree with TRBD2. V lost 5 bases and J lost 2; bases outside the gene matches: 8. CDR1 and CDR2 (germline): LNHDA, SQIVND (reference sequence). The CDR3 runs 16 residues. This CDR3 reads CASSRVAGAFTDTQYF. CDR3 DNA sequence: TGTGCCAGTAGTCGGGTAGCGGGGGCCTTCACAGATACGCAGTATTTT.

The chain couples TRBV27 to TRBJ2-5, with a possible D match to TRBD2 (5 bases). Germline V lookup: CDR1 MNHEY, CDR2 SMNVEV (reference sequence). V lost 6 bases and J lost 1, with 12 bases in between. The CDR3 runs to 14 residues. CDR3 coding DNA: TGTGCCAGCAGGTCTATCGGACTCCAAGAGACCCAGTACTTC. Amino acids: CASRSIGLQETQYF.

This chain's CDR3 is CASIRQGSTEAFF. In DNA, the CDR3 is TGTGCCAGCATACGACAGGGTTCGACTGAAGCTTTCTTT. This chain connects TRBV5-4 to TRBJ1-1; 7 nucleotides line up with TRBD1. V lost 6 bases and J lost 5; bases outside the gene matches: 7. The germline CDR1 and CDR2 sequences are SGHNT and YYREEE (reference sequence). The CDR3 has 13 amino acids.

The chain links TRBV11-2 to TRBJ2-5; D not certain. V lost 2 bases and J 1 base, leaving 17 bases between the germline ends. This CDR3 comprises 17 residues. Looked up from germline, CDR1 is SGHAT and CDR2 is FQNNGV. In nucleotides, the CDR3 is TGTGCCAGCAGCTTAATACCCTCTGGCCTCCCCCAAGAGACCCAGTACTTC. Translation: CASSLIPSGLPQETQYF.

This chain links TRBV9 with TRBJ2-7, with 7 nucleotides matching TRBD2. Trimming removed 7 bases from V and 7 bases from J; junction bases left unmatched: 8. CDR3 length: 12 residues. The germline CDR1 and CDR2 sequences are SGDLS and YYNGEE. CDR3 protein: CASGEGFGEQYF. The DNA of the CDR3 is TGTGCCAGCGGGGAGGGTTTTGGAGAGCAGTACTTC.

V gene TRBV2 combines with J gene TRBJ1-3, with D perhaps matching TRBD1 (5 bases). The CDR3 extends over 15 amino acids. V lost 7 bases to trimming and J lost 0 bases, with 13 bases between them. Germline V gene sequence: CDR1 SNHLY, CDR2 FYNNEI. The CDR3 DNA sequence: TGTGCCAGCAACCACCGGGGGTTCTCTGGAAACACCATATATTTT. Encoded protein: CASNHRGFSGNTIYF. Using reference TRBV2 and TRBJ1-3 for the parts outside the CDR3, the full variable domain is EPEVTQTPSHQVTQMGQEVILRCVPISNHLYFYWYRQILGQKVEFLVSFYNNEISEKSEIFDDQFSVERPDGSNFTLKIRSTKLEDSAMYFCASNHRGFSGNTIYFGEGSWLTVV.

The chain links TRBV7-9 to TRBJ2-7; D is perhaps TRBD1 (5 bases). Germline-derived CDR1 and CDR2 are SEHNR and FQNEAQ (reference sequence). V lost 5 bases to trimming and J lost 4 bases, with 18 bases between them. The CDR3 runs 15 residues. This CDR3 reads CASSHPSATAYEQYF. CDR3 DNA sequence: TGTGCCAGCAGCCACCCTTCCGCGACAGCATACGAGCAGTACTTC.

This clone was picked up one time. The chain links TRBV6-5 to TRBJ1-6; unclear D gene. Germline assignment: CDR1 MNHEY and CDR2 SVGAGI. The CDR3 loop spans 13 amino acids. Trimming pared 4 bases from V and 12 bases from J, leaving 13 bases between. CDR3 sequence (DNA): TGTGCCAGCAGTTCCAGAGGGCGGAGACCCCTCCACTTT. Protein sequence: CASSSRGRRPLHF.

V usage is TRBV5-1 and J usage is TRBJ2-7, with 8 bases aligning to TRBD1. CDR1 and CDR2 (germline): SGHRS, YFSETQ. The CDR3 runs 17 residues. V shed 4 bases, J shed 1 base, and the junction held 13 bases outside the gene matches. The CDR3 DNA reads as TGCGCCAGCAGCCCAAACCTCGGGGGACAGGTTTCCTACGAGCAGTACTTC. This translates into CASSPNLGGQVSYEQYF.

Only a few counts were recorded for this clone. The chain's CDR3 is CASSFGLGNEQFF. The CDR3 nucleotides read TGTGCCAGCAGCTTCGGACTCGGCAATGAGCAGTTCTTC. V usage is TRBV11-3 and J usage is TRBJ2-1; maybe TRBD2 (5 bases). Germline-derived CDR1 and CDR2 are SGHNT and YENEEA. The germline V and J ends were trimmed by 3 bases and 6 bases, with 9 bases remaining between them. The CDR3 length is 13 residues.

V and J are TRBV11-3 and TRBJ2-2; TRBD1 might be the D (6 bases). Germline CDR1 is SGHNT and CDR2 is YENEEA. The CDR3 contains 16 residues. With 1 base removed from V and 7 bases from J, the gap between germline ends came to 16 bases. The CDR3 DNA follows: TGTGCCAGCAGCTTAGGTCTCCAGGGGTGGAGCGGGGAGCTGTTTTTT. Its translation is CASSLGLQGWSGELFF.